A single sample gave rise to the 17 T cell receptor beta chains below, sequenced in a study of T-cell reconstitution after alpha-beta-depleted transplantation in children. Construction of the TCRbeta library involved unique molecular identifiers. TCRdb itself ran the PCR reads through MiXCR, one entry per CDR3 protein. The repertoire holds about 980,000 distinct CDR3 sequences, with about 30% as singletons. The sample consisted of PBMCs, mostly from graft donor cells, taken 360 days after TCRalphabeta/CD19-depleted stem cell transplant. The source of these receptors is a boy under two years old who had a stem cell transplant for SCID, so the T cells may come from the graft donor.

This chain links TRBV5-6 with TRBJ2-1, with 7 bases identical to TRBD2. This CDR3 has 15 amino acids. Losses at the gene ends were 2 bases for V and 4 bases for J; bases not matched to a gene: 6. CDR1 and CDR2 from the germline V gene are SGHDT and YYEEEE. CDR3 amino acids: CASSFGTTVYNEQFF. The CDR3 region has the DNA TGTGCCAGCAGCTTCGGGACTACCGTATACAATGAGCAGTTCTTC. The full variable domain, completed using reference TRBV5-6 and TRBJ2-1, is DAGVTQSPTHLIKTRGQQVTLRCSPKSGHDTVSWYQQALGQGPQFIFQYYEEEERQRGNFPDRFSGHQFPNYSSELNVNALLLGDSALYLCASSFGTTVYNEQFFGPGTRLTVL.

The chain combines TRBV4-1 with TRBJ2-5, with 11 positions matching TRBD1. This CDR3 region has 15 residues. V lost 1 base and J lost 6; bases outside the gene matches: 4. Germline V gene lookup returns CDR1 MGHRA and CDR2 YSYEKL. The CDR3 sequence: CASSQGGQGAKTQYF. The CDR3 DNA is TGCGCCAGCAGCCAAGGTGGACAGGGGGCCAAGACCCAGTACTTC.

This clonotype showed up many times. V usage is TRBV25-1 and J usage is TRBJ2-3; D unclear. CDR1 is MGHDK and CDR2 is SYGVNS in the germline V gene. Deletions cut 4 bases from V and 2 bases from J, with 4 bases between. This CDR3 has 12 residues. The CDR3 reads CASSGFTDTQYF. CDR3 bases: TGTGCCAGCAGTGGCTTCACAGATACGCAGTATTTT. Combining the CDR3 with reference TRBV25-1 and TRBJ2-3 gives the whole variable domain EADIYQTPRYLVIGTGKKITLECSQTMGHDKMYWYQQDPGMELHLIHYSYGVNSTEKGDLSSESTVSRIRTEHFPLTLESARPSHTSQYLCASSGFTDTQYFGPGTRLTVL.

This clonotype was detected a few times. The chain combines TRBV20-1 with TRBJ1-1; D is unresolved. The CDR3 length is 13 residues. Germline assignment: CDR1 DFQATT and CDR2 SNEGSKA (reference sequence). V lost 6 bases, J lost 1 base, and 12 bases lay in between. The CDR3 nucleotides are TGCAGTGCCCCGCTGGCGCGGAACACTGAAGCTTTCTTT. It yields the protein CSAPLARNTEAFF.

V and J are TRBV5-1 and TRBJ2-3, with TRBD1 matching 9 bases. The germline gives CDR1 SGHRS, CDR2 YFSETQ. The CDR3 extends over 17 amino acids. After removal of 4 bases from V and 6 bases from J, the junction contained 15 bases not matched to a gene. The CDR3 region has the DNA TGCGCCAGCAGCCTTGGACCGGGACAGGGCCGTCAGGATACGCAGTATTTT. Amino acids: CASSLGPGQGRQDTQYF.

The chain recombines TRBV20-1 with TRBJ2-1; 7 bases fit TRBD1. Germline V CDR1 and CDR2: DFQATT, SNEGSKA (reference sequence). Trimming at V came to 6 bases and at J to 0 bases, leaving 8 bases not matched to a gene. The CDR3 runs 15 residues. CDR3 nucleotide sequence: TGCAGTGCAACCGGGACAGCAAGCTCCTACAATGAGCAGTTCTTC. Translated, it gives CSATGTASSYNEQFF.

The table lists this clonotype with many counts. The chain combines TRBV12-3 or TRBV12-4 with TRBJ2-5; the D is unclear. This CDR3 region has 13 residues. V dropped 1 base and J dropped 3 bases, with 6 bases sitting between them. CDR3 DNA sequence: TGTGCCAGCAGTTTAGATCGAAAAGAGACCCAGTACTTC. It encodes CASSLDRKETQYF.

The rearrangement uses TRBV4-3 and TRBJ2-1; D not certain. The CDR3 consists of 12 residues. The V gene lost 2 bases and the J gene lost 6 bases, with 5 bases spanning the gap. Germline loops: CDR1 LGHNA, CDR2 YSLEER. DNA for the CDR3: TGCGCCAGCAGCCAATGGCCCAATGAGCAGTTCTTC. The encoded protein is CASSQWPNEQFF.

This clonotype was recorded a few times. The chain joins TRBV5-1 to TRBJ2-4, with D perhaps TRBD1 or TRBD2 (5 bases each). Germline CDR1 and CDR2: SGHRS and YFSETQ. V was trimmed by 5 bases and J by 0 bases, leaving 9 bases between them. This CDR3 has 14 residues. Here the CDR3 reads CASREGLAKNIQYF. CDR3 coding DNA: TGCGCCAGCAGAGAGGGGTTAGCCAAAAACATTCAGTACTTC.

This clonotype was detected only a few times. The CDR3 DNA reads TGCAGTGCTTTAAGGACAGGGGGCACTGAAGCTTTCTTT. Protein sequence: CSALRTGGTEAFF. The J gene is TRBJ1-1, the V gene TRBV20-1; 10 bases line up with TRBD1. Trimming took 5 bases from V and 4 from J; bases not matched to a gene: 4. The CDR3 spans 13 residues. The germline CDR1 and CDR2 sequences are DFQATT and SNEGSKA (reference sequence).

The J gene is TRBJ2-2, the V gene TRBV5-1; no definite D call. Germline V gives CDR1 SGHRS, CDR2 YFSETQ. V lost 0 bases and J lost 3, with 12 bases in between. The CDR3 consists of 16 residues. The CDR3 reads CASSLDAADHTGELFF. The CDR3 DNA reads TGCGCCAGCAGCTTGGATGCGGCAGACCACACCGGGGAGCTGTTTTTT.

This clonotype has only a few counts. This chain uses TRBV6-1 with TRBJ2-5; the match to TRBD2 covers 10 bases. The CDR3 is made up of 15 amino acids. In germline, CDR1 is MNHNS, CDR2 SASEGT. Losses at the gene ends were 6 bases for V and 2 bases for J; bases not matched to a gene: 6. The CDR3 DNA follows: TGTGCCAGCAGCTCGATACTAGCGGGGCAAGAGACCCAGTACTTC. Translating gives CASSSILAGQETQYF.

This clonotype was recorded at least ten times. The CDR3 reads CASSLRAADTQYF. The CDR3 region has the DNA TGTGCCAGCAGTTTACGGGCGGCAGATACGCAGTATTTT. The rearrangement uses TRBV12-3 or TRBV12-4 and TRBJ2-3; D is undetermined. CDR3 length equals 13 residues. Trimming removed 2 bases from V and 4 bases from J, with 7 bases in between.

The chain uses TRBV12-3 or TRBV12-4 and TRBJ1-5; the match to TRBD1 covers 9 bases. V was clipped by 3 bases and J by 9 bases; unmatched bases: 6. The CDR3 has 14 amino acids. The CDR3 reads CASSFTGGRGPQHF. As DNA, the CDR3 is TGTGCCAGCAGTTTCACAGGGGGCCGGGGGCCCCAGCATTTT.

The chain couples TRBV7-8 to TRBJ2-1; D is possibly TRBD2 (7 bases). CDR1 SGHVS and CDR2 FQNEAQ come from the germline V gene. The CDR3 runs to 15 residues. Between the trimmed V and J ends, which lost 1 base and 6 bases, there was a span of 13 bases. CDR3 nucleotide sequence: TGTGCCAGCAGCTTAGAGGGGGGGGGAGGCAATGAGCAGTTCTTC. Protein: CASSLEGGGGNEQFF.

This clonotype came up a few times. V gene TRBV20-1 combines with J gene TRBJ2-6, with 7 bases matching TRBD2. In germline, CDR1 is DFQATT, CDR2 SNEGSKA (reference sequence). The CDR3 extends over 16 amino acids. V trimming: 5 bases; J trimming: 0 bases; junction bases outside the gene matches: 7. The CDR3 coding sequence is TGCAGTGCTGAAGCGGGGCCATACTCTGGGGCCAACGTCCTGACTTTC. Translation: CSAEAGPYSGANVLTF.

This clonotype was seen more than once but under ten times. The gene calls are TRBV12-3 or TRBV12-4 and TRBJ2-2, with a weak D call TRBD2 (5 bases). CDR3 length: 13 amino acids. V lost 8 bases, J lost 1 base, and 8 bases lay in between. CDR3 sequence: CASPRGNTGELFF. In DNA form, the CDR3 reads TGTGCCAGCCCTCGGGGGAACACCGGGGAGCTGTTTTTT.